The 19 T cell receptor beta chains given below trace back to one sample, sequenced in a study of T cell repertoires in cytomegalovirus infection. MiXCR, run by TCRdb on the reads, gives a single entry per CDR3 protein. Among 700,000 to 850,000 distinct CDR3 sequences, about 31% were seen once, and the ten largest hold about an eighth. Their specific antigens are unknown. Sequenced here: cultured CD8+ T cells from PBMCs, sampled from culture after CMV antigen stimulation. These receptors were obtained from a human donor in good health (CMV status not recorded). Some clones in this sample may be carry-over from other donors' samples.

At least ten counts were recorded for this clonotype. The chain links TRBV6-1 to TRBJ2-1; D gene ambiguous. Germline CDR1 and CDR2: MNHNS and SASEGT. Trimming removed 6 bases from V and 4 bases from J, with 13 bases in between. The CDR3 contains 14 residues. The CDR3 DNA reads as TGTGCCAGCAGCGTGTATGGGCGTTACAATGAGCAGTTCTTC. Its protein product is CASSVYGRYNEQFF.

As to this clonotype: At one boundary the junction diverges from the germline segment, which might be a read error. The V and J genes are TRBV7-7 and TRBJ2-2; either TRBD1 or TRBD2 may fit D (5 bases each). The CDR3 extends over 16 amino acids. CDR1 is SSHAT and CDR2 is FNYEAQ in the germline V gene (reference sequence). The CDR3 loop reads CASSLPGPKNTGELFF. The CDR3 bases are TGTGCTAGCAGCTTACCGGGACCAAAGAACACCGGGGAGCTGTTTTTT.

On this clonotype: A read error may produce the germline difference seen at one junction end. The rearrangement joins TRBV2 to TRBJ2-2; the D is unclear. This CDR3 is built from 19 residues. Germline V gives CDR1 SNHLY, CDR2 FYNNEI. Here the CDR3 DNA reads TGTGCCGGCAGCGACGACCTTGACGACGGATACCTTTTGACCGGGGAGCTGTTTTTT. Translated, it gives CAGSDDLDDGYLLTGELFF. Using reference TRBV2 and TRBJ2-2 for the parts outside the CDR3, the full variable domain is EPEVTQTPSHQVTQMGQEVILRCVPISNHLYFYWYRQILGQKVEFLVSFYNNEISEKSEIFDDQFSVERPDGSNFTLKIRSTKLEDSAMYFCAGSDDLDDGYLLTGELFFGEGSRLTVL.

In DNA, the CDR3 is TGTGCCAGCAGCTTATGGGATTCGGGGGGGAACACTGAAGCTTTCTTT. Translation gives CASSLWDSGGNTEAFF. The V call is TRBV7-8, the J call TRBJ1-1; weak D call: TRBD1 (5 bases). V lost 2 bases to trimming and J lost 1 base, with 14 bases between them. The CDR3 has 16 amino acids. The germline V gene has CDR1 SGHVS and CDR2 FQNEAQ.

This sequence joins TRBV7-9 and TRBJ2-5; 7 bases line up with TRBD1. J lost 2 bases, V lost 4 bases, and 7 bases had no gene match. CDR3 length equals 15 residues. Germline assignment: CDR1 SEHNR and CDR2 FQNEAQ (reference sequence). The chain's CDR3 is CASSSRPDRQETQYF. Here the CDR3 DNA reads TGTGCCAGCAGCTCTAGACCGGACAGGCAAGAGACCCAGTACTTC.

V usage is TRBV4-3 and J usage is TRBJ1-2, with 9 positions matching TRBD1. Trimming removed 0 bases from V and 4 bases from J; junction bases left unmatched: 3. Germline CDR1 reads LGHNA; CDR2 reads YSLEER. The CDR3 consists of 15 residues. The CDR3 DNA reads TGCGCCAGCAGCCAAGATGGACAGGGGACCTATGGCTACACCTTC. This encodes CASSQDGQGTYGYTF.

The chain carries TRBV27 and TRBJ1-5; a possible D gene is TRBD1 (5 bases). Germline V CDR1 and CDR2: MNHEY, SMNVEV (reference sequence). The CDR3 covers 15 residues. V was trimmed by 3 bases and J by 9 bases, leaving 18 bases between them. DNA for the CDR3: TGTGCCAGCAGTTTGGAGGGCAGGATGGGACGGCCCCAGCATTTT. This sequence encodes CASSLEGRMGRPQHF.

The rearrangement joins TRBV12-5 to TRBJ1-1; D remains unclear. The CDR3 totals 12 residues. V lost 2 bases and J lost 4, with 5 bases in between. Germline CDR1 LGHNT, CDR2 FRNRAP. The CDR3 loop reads CASGLSSTEAFF. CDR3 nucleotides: TGTGCTAGTGGTTTGAGTTCCACTGAAGCTTTCTTT.

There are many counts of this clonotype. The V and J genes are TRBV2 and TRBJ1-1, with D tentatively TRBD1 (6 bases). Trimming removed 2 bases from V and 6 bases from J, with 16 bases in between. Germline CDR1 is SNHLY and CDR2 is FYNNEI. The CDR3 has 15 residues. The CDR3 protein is CASSEMGPPGAEAFF. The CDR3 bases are TGTGCCAGCAGTGAAATGGGTCCTCCAGGGGCTGAAGCTTTCTTT.

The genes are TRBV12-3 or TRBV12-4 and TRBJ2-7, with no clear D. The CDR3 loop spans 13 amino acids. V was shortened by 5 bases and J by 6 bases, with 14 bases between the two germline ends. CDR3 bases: TGTGCCAGCAGTGATGGTCTTGGCGGCGAGCAGTACGTC. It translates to CASSDGLGGEQYV.

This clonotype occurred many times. The CDR3 DNA sequence: TGTGCCAGCAGCTTAAGAGACGGTGATGAAAAACTGTTTTTT. As protein: CASSLRDGDEKLFF. The J gene is TRBJ1-4, the V gene TRBV7-6, with unresolved D. Per the germline V gene, CDR1 is SGHVS and CDR2 is FNYEAQ. The V end was cut by 2 bases, the J end by 6 bases, with 10 bases between. The CDR3 has 14 amino acids.

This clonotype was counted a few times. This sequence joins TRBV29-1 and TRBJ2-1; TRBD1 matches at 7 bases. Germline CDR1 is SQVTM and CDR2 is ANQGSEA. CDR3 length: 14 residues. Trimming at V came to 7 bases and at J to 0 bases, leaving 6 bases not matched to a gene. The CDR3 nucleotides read TGCAGCGCCCTGGGACAGAGCTCCTACAATGAGCAGTTCTTC. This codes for CSALGQSSYNEQFF.

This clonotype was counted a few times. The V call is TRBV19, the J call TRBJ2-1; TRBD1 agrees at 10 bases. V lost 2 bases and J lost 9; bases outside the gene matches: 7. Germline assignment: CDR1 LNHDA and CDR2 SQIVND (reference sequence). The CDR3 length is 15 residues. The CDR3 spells CASSIMGQGYAEQFF. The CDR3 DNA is TGTGCCAGTAGTATAATGGGACAGGGGTATGCTGAGCAGTTCTTC.

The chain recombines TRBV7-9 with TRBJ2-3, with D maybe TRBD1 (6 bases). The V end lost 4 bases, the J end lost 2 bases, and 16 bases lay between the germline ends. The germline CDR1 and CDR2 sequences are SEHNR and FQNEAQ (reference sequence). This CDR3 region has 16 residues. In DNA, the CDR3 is TGTGCCAGCAGCTCGTCCCGGGACACCTTCACAGATACGCAGTATTTT. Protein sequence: CASSSSRDTFTDTQYF.

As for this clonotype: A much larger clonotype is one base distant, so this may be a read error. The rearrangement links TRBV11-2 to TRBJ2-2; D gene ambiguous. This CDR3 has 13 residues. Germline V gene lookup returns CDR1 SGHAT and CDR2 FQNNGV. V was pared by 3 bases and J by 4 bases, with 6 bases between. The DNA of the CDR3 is TGTGCCAGCAGCTTTATAGCCACCGGGGAGCTGTTTTTT. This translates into CASSFIATGELFF.

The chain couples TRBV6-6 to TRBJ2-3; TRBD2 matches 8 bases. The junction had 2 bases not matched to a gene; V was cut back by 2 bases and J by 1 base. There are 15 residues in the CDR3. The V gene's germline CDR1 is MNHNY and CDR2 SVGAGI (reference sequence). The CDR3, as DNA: TGTGCCAGCAGTTACCCGGGGGGGGGCACAGATACGCAGTATTTT. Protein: CASSYPGGGTDTQYF.

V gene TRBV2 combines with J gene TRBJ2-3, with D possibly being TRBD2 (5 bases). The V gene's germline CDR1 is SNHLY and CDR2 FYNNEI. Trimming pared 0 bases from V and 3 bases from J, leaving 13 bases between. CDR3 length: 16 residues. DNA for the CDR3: TGTGCCAGCAGTGAAGCGCGTAGAAGAGGGACAGATACGCAGTATTTT. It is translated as CASSEARRRGTDTQYF.

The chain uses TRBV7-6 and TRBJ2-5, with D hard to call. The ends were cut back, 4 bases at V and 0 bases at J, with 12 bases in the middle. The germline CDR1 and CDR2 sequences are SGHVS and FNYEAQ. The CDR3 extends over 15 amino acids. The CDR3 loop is CASSSQGQYQETQYF. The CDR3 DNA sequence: TGTGCCAGCAGCTCCCAAGGGCAGTACCAAGAGACCCAGTACTTC.

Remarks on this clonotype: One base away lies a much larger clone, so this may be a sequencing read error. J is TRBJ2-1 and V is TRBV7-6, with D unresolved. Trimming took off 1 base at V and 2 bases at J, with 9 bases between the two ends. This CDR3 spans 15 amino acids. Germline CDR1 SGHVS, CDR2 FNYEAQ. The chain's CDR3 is CASSLGHKPYNEQFF. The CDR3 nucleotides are TGTGCCAGCAGCTTAGGACATAAACCCTACAATGAGCAGTTCTTC.